One and the same sample provided the 29 T cell receptor beta chains below, sequenced in a study of T cells in Graves' hyperthyroidism and ophthalmopathy (dated by TCRdb to between 2018 and 2021). The library was produced with multiplex PCR. TCRdb records Illumina HiSeq 2000 as the sequencer. Amplification of TCR beta CDR3 regions was carried out from RNA transcripts. A first-round RT-PCR of the TCR CDR3 used the HTBI primer set with the Qiagen OneStep RT-PCR kit. TCRdb applied fastp at Q25 and MiXCR to the public reads, then kept only in-frame beta chains. Every CDR3 protein is listed once, alongside the most common genes and DNA of its rows. Here the sample has roughly 650,000 distinct CDR3 sequences; roughly a sixth occur a single time. The top ten clones comprise approximately 3.5% of the sample. The sequenced sample consisted of blood. These receptors were obtained from a woman in her 40s with Graves' ophthalmopathy.

This clonotype appeared many times. The chain links TRBV6-5 to TRBJ2-7, with a weak D call TRBD2 (5 bases). CDR3 length: 18 amino acids. CDR1 is MNHEY, CDR2 SVGAGI, per germline. Trimming left V 0 bases short and J 0 bases short, with 18 bases between. The CDR3 DNA follows: TGTGCCAGCAGTTACTCGGGCGGGCAGTACGGTAGCTCCTACGAGCAGTACTTC. This gives the protein CASSYSGGQYGSSYEQYF.

This clonotype appeared a single time. The chain couples TRBV6-1 to TRBJ2-2; either TRBD1 or TRBD2 may supply D (6 bases each). Germline V gene sequence: CDR1 MNHNS, CDR2 SASEGT. Between the trimmed V and J ends, which lost 5 bases and 6 bases, there was a span of 16 bases. This CDR3 region has 15 residues. The CDR3 reads CASSQLPGAAGELFF. The CDR3 region has the DNA TGTGCCAGCAGTCAGTTGCCGGGGGCCGCCGGGGAGCTGTTTTTT.

Ten or more counts support this clonotype. The chain carries TRBV18 and TRBJ2-7; D might be TRBD1 (6 bases). This CDR3 has 14 amino acids. In germline, CDR1 is KGHSH, CDR2 LQKENI. Trimming left V 2 bases short and J 3 bases short, with 11 bases between. CDR3 loop: CASSPGGIIYEQYF. CDR3 DNA: TGTGCCAGCTCACCAGGGGGCATTATCTACGAGCAGTACTTC. Variable domain in full (rest from reference TRBV18 and TRBJ2-7): NAGVMQNPRHLVRRRGQEARLRCSPMKGHSHVYWYRQLPEEGLKFMVYLQKENIIDESGMPKERFSAEFPKEGPSILRIQQVVRGDSAAYFCASSPGGIIYEQYFGPGTRLTVT.

The table lists this clonotype with a few counts. This sequence joins TRBV11-1 and TRBJ2-1; 9 positions match TRBD2. V was clipped by 3 bases and J by 3 bases; unmatched bases: 6. CDR1 and CDR2 (germline): SGHAT, FQDESV (reference sequence). CDR3 size: 16 residues. CDR3: CASSFLAGAGYNEQFF. As DNA, the CDR3 is TGTGCCAGCAGCTTCTTAGCGGGAGCGGGCTACAATGAGCAGTTCTTC.

This sequence joins TRBV19 and TRBJ2-7; 7 bases are a match to TRBD1. Per the germline V gene, CDR1 is LNHDA and CDR2 is SQIVND (reference sequence). The CDR3 totals 14 residues. V gave up 10 bases and J gave up 3 bases; unmatched junction bases: 12. As DNA, the CDR3 is TGTGCCACTGCCGGGACAGAGGGGCTCTACGAGCAGTACTTC. It codes for CATAGTEGLYEQYF.

The V gene is TRBV27, the J gene TRBJ1-2; D might be TRBD1 (5 bases). Per the germline V gene, CDR1 is MNHEY and CDR2 is SMNVEV (reference sequence). Between the trimmed V and J ends, which lost 5 bases and 7 bases, there was a span of 20 bases. The CDR3 is 15 amino acids. CDR3 residues: CASSALRGRIGGYTF. The CDR3 nucleotides read TGTGCCAGCAGTGCCCTGAGGGGAAGGATTGGTGGCTACACCTTC.

This clonotype was seen many times. This sequence joins TRBV5-1 and TRBJ2-3; no definite D call. This CDR3 is 14 amino acids long. Germline CDR1 and CDR2: SGHRS and YFSETQ. V gave up 2 bases and J gave up 0 bases, with 7 bases separating them. In nucleotides, the CDR3 is TGCGCCAGCAGCTTCGACCATAGCACAGATACGCAGTATTTT. The encoded protein is CASSFDHSTDTQYF.

The chain combines TRBV7-9 with TRBJ2-3, with 9 bases aligning to TRBD2. CDR1 and CDR2 (germline): SEHNR, FQNEAQ (reference sequence). This CDR3 has 16 residues. The V segment lost 5 bases and the J segment 1 base; nucleotides outside the gene matches: 7. The CDR3 loop is CASSPSSGGRTDTQYF. The CDR3 DNA is TGTGCCAGCAGCCCGTCCAGCGGGGGGCGCACAGATACGCAGTATTTT.

The sample holds many counts of this clonotype. The chain recombines TRBV30 with TRBJ1-4; a possible D gene is TRBD1 (5 bases). The CDR3 is 14 amino acids. Trimming stripped 4 bases from V and 5 bases from J, with 14 bases between. CDR1 is GTSNPN and CDR2 is SVGIG in the germline V gene (reference sequence). CDR3 loop: CAWNFGTFNEKLFF. The CDR3 nucleotides are TGTGCCTGGAATTTCGGGACTTTCAATGAAAAACTGTTTTTT.

This clonotype was observed a handful of times. The rearrangement uses TRBV20-1 and TRBJ2-7; 10 bases line up with TRBD1. There are 14 residues in the CDR3. Germline CDR1 DFQATT, CDR2 SNEGSKA (reference sequence). J lost 3 bases, V lost 4 bases, and 6 bases had no gene match. The CDR3: CSATPGTGDYEQYF. The CDR3 DNA is TGCAGTGCTACGCCGGGGACAGGGGACTACGAGCAGTACTTC.

This clonotype was picked up many times. The CDR3 here is CASSTGLGLGETQYF. CDR3 DNA: TGTGCCAGCAGCACCGGACTCGGACTAGGGGAGACCCAGTACTTC. The chain recombines TRBV5-4 with TRBJ2-5; 7 positions agree with TRBD2. Trimming at V came to 4 bases and at J to 5 bases, leaving 11 bases not matched to a gene. Per the germline V gene, CDR1 is SGHNT and CDR2 is YYREEE (reference sequence). The CDR3 contains 15 residues. Looking up the rest from reference TRBV5-4 and TRBJ2-5 gives the full variable domain: ETGVTQSPTHLIKTRGQQVTLRCSSQSGHNTVSWYQQALGQGPQFIFQYYREEENGRGNFPPRFSGLQFPNYSSELNVNALELDDSALYLCASSTGLGLGETQYFGPGTRLLVL.

This clonotype was seen repeatedly, ten times or more. The rearrangement uses TRBV30 and TRBJ1-2; D possibly corresponds to TRBD1 (5 bases). The germline gives CDR1 GTSNPN, CDR2 SVGIG (reference sequence). The CDR3 contains 13 residues. Trimming cost V 5 bases and J 2 bases, with 12 bases left between them. CDR3 in amino acids: CAWSGGHNYGYTF. The CDR3 nucleotides read TGTGCCTGGTCGGGAGGACACAACTATGGCTACACCTTC.

Concerning this clonotype itself: The junction does not match germline at one end; this may be a read error. This chain links TRBV2 with TRBJ2-5, with D uncertain. Germline CDR1 is SNHLY and CDR2 is FYNNEI. This CDR3 is built from 14 residues. This CDR3 is CANSEDARRKTQYF. The CDR3 DNA reads TGTGCCAACAGTGAAGACGCTAGGCGGAAGACCCAGTACTTC.

In this sample, this clonotype turned up a few times. The CDR3 DNA is TGTGCCAGCATTAAGGCTACCGGGGAGGGCGGGGAGCTGTTTTTT. This encodes CASIKATGEGGELFF. The chain carries TRBV12-3 or TRBV12-4 and TRBJ2-2; 7 bases line up with TRBD2. J was trimmed by 7 bases and V by 7 bases; bases with no gene match: 12. This CDR3 region has 15 residues.

This clonotype was recorded many times. V is TRBV18 and J is TRBJ1-1; no reliable D call. Germline V gene sequence: CDR1 KGHSH, CDR2 LQKENI. The CDR3 consists of 10 residues. Trimming removed 5 bases from V and 7 bases from J, with 5 bases in between. The CDR3 loop is CASSGNEAFF. The DNA of the CDR3 is TGTGCCAGCTCAGGGAATGAAGCTTTCTTT.

This clonotype has only a few counts. The chain couples TRBV7-3 to TRBJ2-5, with TRBD2 identical over 10 bases. The CDR3 runs 16 residues. V gave up 0 bases and J gave up 4 bases; unmatched junction bases: 5. CDR1 and CDR2 (germline): SGHTA, FQGTGA. The CDR3 DNA follows: TGTGCCAGCAGCTTAACTCCTAGCGGGGGACTAGAGACCCAGTACTTC. Its protein is CASSLTPSGGLETQYF. Looking up the rest from reference TRBV7-3 and TRBJ2-5 gives the full variable domain: GAGVSQTPSNKVTEKGKYVELRCDPISGHTALYWYRQSLGQGPEFLIYFQGTGAADDSGLPNDRFFAVRPEGSVSTLKIQRTERGDSAVYLCASSLTPSGGLETQYFGPGTRLLVL.

This clonotype was observed many times. The chain couples TRBV7-8 to TRBJ2-1; 8 positions agree with TRBD2. Trimming cost V 5 bases and J 9 bases; bases outside gene matches: 15. Germline-derived CDR1 and CDR2 are SGHVS and FQNEAQ. This CDR3 is 16 amino acids long. DNA for the CDR3: TGTGCCAGCAGCCGAGTGGGGACTAGGCCCCTCGGTGAGCAGTTCTTC. Its protein is CASSRVGTRPLGEQFF.

This clonotype was seen many times. The gene calls are TRBV18 and TRBJ1-1; 7 bases are shared with TRBD1. The J segment lost 6 bases and the V segment lost 6 bases, leaving 7 bases of the junction unmatched. Germline V gives CDR1 KGHSH, CDR2 LQKENI. The CDR3 loop spans 13 amino acids. The CDR3 region is CASSWDRNAEAFF. In DNA form, the CDR3 reads TGTGCCAGCTCGTGGGACAGAAACGCTGAAGCTTTCTTT.

This clonotype was detected ten times or more. The gene calls are TRBV7-9 and TRBJ2-1, with unresolved D. Trimming took 1 base from V and 3 from J, leaving 7 bases between them. Per germline, CDR1 SEHNR and CDR2 FQNEAQ (reference sequence). The CDR3 length is 14 residues. DNA of the CDR3: TGTGCCAGCAGCTTAGACCGGTTCTACAATGAGCAGTTCTTC. Translation gives CASSLDRFYNEQFF.

This sequence joins TRBV12-3 or TRBV12-4 and TRBJ1-4, with TRBD1 identical over 8 bases. The trim removed 5 bases at V and 0 bases at J, leaving 2 bases unmatched. This CDR3 has 15 amino acids. The CDR3 region has the DNA TGTGCCAGCAGTCGGACAGGGCCAACTAATGAAAAACTGTTTTTT. Its translation is CASSRTGPTNEKLFF.

The gene calls are TRBV6-4 and TRBJ2-1; 7 bases agree with TRBD2. The V gene's germline CDR1 is MRHNA and CDR2 SNTAGT. V trimming: 2 bases; J trimming: 9 bases; junction bases outside the gene matches: 7. The CDR3 is made up of 14 amino acids. The CDR3 DNA is TGTGCCAGCAGTGACAGTGGCGGGGGTAGTGAGCAGTTCTTC. This translates into CASSDSGGGSEQFF.

CDR3 in DNA: TGTGCCAGCAGCGTAGAAGGGGGCTATAACACAGATACGCAGTATTTT. Residues: CASSVEGGYNTDTQYF. The genes are TRBV9 and TRBJ2-3; 7 bases align to TRBD1. Trimming cost V 0 bases and J 2 bases; bases outside gene matches: 6. In germline, CDR1 is SGDLS, CDR2 YYNGEE. CDR3 size: 16 residues.

This clonotype showed up many times. The chain carries TRBV12-3 or TRBV12-4 and TRBJ1-1; D remains ambiguous. Trimming shortened V by 6 bases and J by 8 bases, and 13 bases separated the two germline ends. This CDR3 contains 12 residues. The CDR3, as DNA: TGTGCCAGCAGCCTGACTCTCTCAGAAGCTTTCTTT. As protein: CASSLTLSEAFF.

This clonotype was seen more than once but under ten times. This is likely a read error, given that the CDR3 carries no conserved phenylalanine or tryptophan at its end. This chain connects TRBV2 to TRBJ1-6; TRBD1 aligns across 8 bases. CDR3 length: 13 amino acids. The germline V gene encodes CDR1 SNHLY and CDR2 FYNNEI. V lost 4 bases and J lost 11; bases outside the gene matches: 4. Here the CDR3 DNA reads TGTGCCAGCAGTGGGACAGGGAGGGCACCCCTCCACCTT. This gives the protein CASSGTGRAPLHL.

This clonotype was observed at least ten times. An end of the junction does not agree with germline; a read error may underlie this. This chain uses TRBV12-3 or TRBV12-4 with TRBJ2-5; no firm D call. The CDR3 loop spans 12 amino acids. CDR3 in amino acids: CASSFQQATQYF. The CDR3, as DNA: TGTGCCAGCAGTTTCCAGCAAGCGACCCAGTACTTC.

This clonotype was picked up many times. The V and J genes are TRBV2 and TRBJ2-5; D unresolved. Per the germline V gene, CDR1 is SNHLY and CDR2 is FYNNEI. Between the trimmed V and J ends, which lost 6 bases and 2 bases, there was a span of 7 bases. CDR3 length: 12 amino acids. The DNA for the CDR3 is TGTGCCAGCAGGGGCAGACAAGAGACCCAGTACTTC. The encoded protein is CASRGRQETQYF.

In its sample, this clonotype was seen many times. This chain links TRBV20-1 with TRBJ2-7; D may be TRBD2 (7 bases). V dropped 0 bases and J dropped 3 bases, with 15 bases sitting between them. Germline assignment: CDR1 DFQATT and CDR2 SNEGSKA (reference sequence). The CDR3 is 15 residues long. CDR3 loop: CSARDLVGGGYEQYF. DNA for the CDR3: TGCAGTGCTAGAGATCTGGTGGGAGGGGGCTACGAGCAGTACTTC.

The sample holds many counts of this clonotype. The chain couples TRBV11-2 to TRBJ1-3, with 7 bases lining up with TRBD1. V lost 1 base, J lost 4 bases, and 7 bases stayed unmatched. The CDR3 length is 16 residues. The V gene's germline CDR1 is SGHAT and CDR2 FQNNGV. The CDR3 DNA sequence: TGTGCCAGCAGCTTAGTTCGGGGACAGAGAGGAAACACCATATATTTT. Residues: CASSLVRGQRGNTIYF.

In the case of this clonotype: The CDR3 ends on some other residue instead of the conserved phenylalanine or tryptophan, so this is likely a read error. V and J are TRBV28 and TRBJ2-7; 8 positions match TRBD2. Germline values: CDR1 MDHEN, CDR2 SYDVKM. Germline trimming cut 4 bases from V and 1 base from J; bases unmatched to any gene: 6. The CDR3 spans 15 residues. The CDR3 is CASSWVSGTSYEQYL. In DNA, the CDR3 is TGTGCCAGCAGTTGGGTTAGCGGGACGTCCTACGAGCAGTACCTC.